These 6 T cell receptor beta chains share one sample of origin, sequenced in a study of CD8+ T cells in alopecia areata. After isolation, RNA underwent reverse transcription to generate cDNA as the sequencing template. Only in-frame clones appear in the TCRdb table, and some are missing; sequencing was by immunoSEQ multiplex PCR. The profile shows about 180,000 clones, 50% to 70% of them singletons. Sequencing used CD4+ T cells sorted from blood, obtained at week 0. All receptors come from a human donor with alopecia areata.

The chain has TRBV29-1 and TRBJ1-5, with 8 bases that match TRBD1. Germline CDR1 SQVTM, CDR2 ANQGSEA. The J segment lost 2 bases and the V segment lost 5 bases, leaving 14 bases of the junction unmatched. The CDR3 runs to 17 residues. The CDR3 coding sequence is TGCAGCGTTATCAGTGGACAGGGAAGATCGGGCAATCAGCCCCAGCATTTT. Protein sequence: CSVISGQGRSGNQPQHF.

The chain uses TRBV9 and TRBJ2-3, with 7 bases matching TRBD2. This CDR3 has 16 residues. Trimming removed 6 bases from V and 0 bases from J; junction bases left unmatched: 10. Germline assignment: CDR1 SGDLS and CDR2 YYNGEE. The CDR3 region is CASTIRGLSSTDTQYF. DNA for the CDR3: TGTGCCAGCACCATAAGGGGACTATCTAGCACAGATACGCAGTATTTT.

This chain uses TRBV29-1 with TRBJ2-7, with TRBD2 matching 9 bases. The ends lost 4 bases at V and 2 bases at J; junction bases unmatched: 6. This CDR3 is built from 14 residues. The germline gives CDR1 SQVTM, CDR2 ANQGSEA. The CDR3 spells CSVVLAGQTYEQYF. The CDR3, as DNA: TGCAGCGTTGTGCTAGCGGGGCAAACCTACGAGCAGTACTTC.

The chain links TRBV11-2 to TRBJ2-5; 12 bases agree with TRBD1. This CDR3 is built from 16 residues. Per the germline V gene, CDR1 is SGHAT and CDR2 is FQNNGV. V gave up 0 bases and J gave up 5 bases; unmatched junction bases: 4. The CDR3 nucleotides read TGTGCCAGCAGCTTAGACGGGACAGGGGGCGTGGAGACCCAGTACTTC. As protein: CASSLDGTGGVETQYF. The entire variable domain, with the rest obtained from reference TRBV11-2 and TRBJ2-5, is as follows: EAGVAQSPRYKIIEKRQSVAFWCNPISGHATLYWYQQILGQGPKLLIQFQNNGVVDDSQLPKDRFSAERLKGVDSTLKIQPAKLEDSAVYLCASSLDGTGGVETQYFGPGTRLLVL.

This clone was detected only a few times. This sequence joins TRBV7-2 and TRBJ2-5, with D perhaps TRBD1 (5 bases). CDR1 SGHTA and CDR2 FQGNSA come from the germline V gene. The CDR3 runs 14 residues. V dropped 5 bases and J dropped 10 bases, with 20 bases sitting between them. CDR3 region: CASSPPRTGVGQYF. The CDR3 DNA reads TGTGCCAGCAGCCCCCCCCGAACAGGAGTGGGCCAGTACTTC.

The chain uses TRBV30 and TRBJ1-2; D remains unclear. V was shortened by 2 bases and J by 2 bases, with 9 bases between the two germline ends. Germline CDR1 GTSNPN, CDR2 SVGIG (reference sequence). The CDR3 has 13 amino acids. In DNA form, the CDR3 reads TGTGCCTGGAGTTTACTGGGGAACTATGGCTACACCTTC. Protein product: CAWSLLGNYGYTF.